This T cell receptor beta chain originates from a study of T cell responses to AZD1222 COVID-19 vaccine. Study information: Researchers grouped second doses given at about 4 or about 12 weeks into one pool. Broader study findings: Reportedly, nearly half the spike-specific TCRs target unmutated variant regions.

Repertoires were generated with immunoSEQ multiplex PCR, while TCRdb's copy carries only in-frame clones and drops some. Of some 150,000 clones detected, about 92% appear once; the ten largest clones hold about 0.9%. Details on this clone: Its specificity is not known.

The TCR sequence derives from an adult in good health. The sample consisted of peripheral blood, taken on day 0 of AZD1222 vaccination.

The DNA of the CDR3 is TGTGCCAGCAGCTTTGGACAGCCCAACAATGAGCAGTTCTTC. It specifies CASSFGQPNNEQFF. This sequence joins TRBV5-6 and TRBJ2-1; D is possibly TRBD1 (6 bases). This CDR3 comprises 14 residues. Germline V gene lookup returns CDR1 SGHDT and CDR2 YYEEEE. Trimming shortened V by 2 bases and J by 5 bases, and 11 bases separated the two germline ends.